This entry lists 32 T cell receptor beta chains sequenced from one sample in a study of vaccination and CD4 T cells after COVID-19. Each CDR3 protein is one row after TCRdb ran MiXCR on the PCR reads. This sample has about 20,000 distinct CDR3 sequences, with roughly 61% found just once. The input for sequencing was CD4+ T cells from blood, taken before SARS-CoV-2 vaccination. The receptors here all came from a human donor who had recovered from COVID-19.

In its sample, this clonotype was seen a few times. CDR3 protein: CSAIPVVASSSTDTQYF. The CDR3 DNA reads as TGCAGTGCCATACCGGTGGTAGCGAGTTCTAGCACAGATACGCAGTATTTT. The chain combines TRBV20-1 with TRBJ2-3; D may be TRBD2 (5 bases). In germline, CDR1 is DFQATT, CDR2 SNEGSKA (reference sequence). The CDR3 extends over 17 amino acids. Trimming took off 6 bases at V and 0 bases at J, with 22 bases between the two ends.

Only one count was recorded for this clonotype. J is TRBJ1-3 and V is TRBV6-1; D is ambiguous. V was cut by 5 bases and J by 1 base, with 12 bases left in between. The V gene's germline CDR1 is MNHNS and CDR2 SASEGT. The CDR3 totals 15 residues. The CDR3 loop reads CASSRERNSGNTIYF. CDR3 sequence (DNA): TGTGCCAGCAGTAGAGAGAGGAATTCTGGAAACACCATATATTTT.

The V gene is TRBV12-3 or TRBV12-4, the J gene TRBJ1-6, with TRBD1 matching 8 bases. J was trimmed by 10 bases and V by 6 bases; bases with no gene match: 8. The CDR3 runs 14 residues. CDR3 sequence reads: CASRPWTGNSPLHF. CDR3 coding DNA: TGTGCCAGCAGGCCATGGACAGGGAACTCACCCCTCCACTTT.

The J gene is TRBJ1-1, the V gene TRBV6-2 or TRBV6-3; the D is unclear. Germline values: CDR1 MNHEY, CDR2 SVGEGT. Trimming removed 0 bases from V and 1 base from J, with 6 bases in between. The CDR3 totals 14 residues. The CDR3 sequence: CASSYSFRNTEAFF. The CDR3 DNA reads as TGTGCCAGCAGTTACTCATTCAGGAACACTGAAGCTTTCTTT.

The chain employs TRBV20-1 and TRBJ2-7; D not resolved. This CDR3 contains 13 residues. Trimming removed 2 bases from V and 5 bases from J, with 13 bases in between. CDR1 and CDR2 (germline): DFQATT, SNEGSKA (reference sequence). The CDR3 DNA follows: TGCAGTGCTAGAAACTCGCCGGGCGACGAGCAGTACTTC. Its translation: CSARNSPGDEQYF.

V and J are TRBV18 and TRBJ1-5; no reliable D call. The CDR3 spans 13 residues. Germline loops: CDR1 KGHSH, CDR2 LQKENI. The germline V and J ends were trimmed by 6 bases and 5 bases, with 11 bases remaining between them. CDR3 loop: CASSGSRDQPQHF. In DNA form, the CDR3 reads TGTGCCAGCTCTGGCAGTAGAGATCAGCCCCAGCATTTT. The whole variable domain, remainder taken from reference TRBV18 and TRBJ1-5, is NAGVMQNPRHLVRRRGQEARLRCSPMKGHSHVYWYRQLPEEGLKFMVYLQKENIIDESGMPKERFSAEFPKEGPSILRIQQVVRGDSAAYFCASSGSRDQPQHFGDGTRLSIL.

V gene TRBV21-1 combines with J gene TRBJ2-7; the tabulated D call, TRBD1, remains unverified against the DNA. TRBV21-1 is described as a pseudogene. The CDR3 has 14 amino acids. The CDR3 coding sequence is TGTGCCAGCAGCAATCCCTGCAGGATCTACGAGCAGTACTTC. Its translation is CASSNPCRIYEQYF.

The V gene is TRBV20-1, the J gene TRBJ2-3, with a possible D match to TRBD2 (6 bases). Per the germline V gene, CDR1 is DFQATT and CDR2 is SNEGSKA (reference sequence). The CDR3 contains 16 residues. V was clipped by 5 bases and J by 2 bases, with 20 bases between them. Here the CDR3 reads CSAHLPTLATTDTQYF. The CDR3 DNA is TGCAGTGCTCACCTACCGACTCTAGCGACCACAGATACGCAGTATTTT.

The rearrangement uses TRBV6-1 and TRBJ2-3; 10 nucleotides line up with TRBD2. The CDR3 has 15 amino acids. With V trimmed by 6 bases and J by 4 bases, 7 bases remained unmatched. Germline V lookup: CDR1 MNHNS, CDR2 SASEGT. The CDR3 DNA is TGTGCCAGCAGCCCTAGCGGGAGTGGCGCAGATACGCAGTATTTT. It is translated as CASSPSGSGADTQYF.

The rearrangement joins TRBV28 to TRBJ1-5, with D possibly matching TRBD1 (5 bases). CDR3 length equals 14 residues. V was cut by 6 bases and J by 11 bases, with 20 bases left in between. Germline-derived CDR1 and CDR2 are MDHEN and SYDVKM. The CDR3 here is CASSLTDTFSSQHF. CDR3 nucleotides: TGTGCCAGCAGCCTAACGGACACTTTCAGCTCCCAGCATTTT.

The genes are TRBV30 and TRBJ1-5; no definite D call. The CDR3 has 12 amino acids. V was cut by 2 bases and J by 4 bases, with 6 bases left in between. The V gene's germline CDR1 is GTSNPN and CDR2 SVGIG (reference sequence). The CDR3 DNA follows: TGTGCCTGGAGTCAGACTAATCAGCCCCAGCATTTT. As protein: CAWSQTNQPQHF.

The chain joins TRBV5-1 to TRBJ1-1; D is possibly TRBD1 (5 bases). The CDR3 sequence is 13 residues long. Germline CDR1 and CDR2: SGHRS and YFSETQ. Deletions cut 4 bases from V and 1 base from J, with 8 bases between. CDR3: CASSGGGNTEAFF. In DNA form, the CDR3 reads TGCGCCAGCAGCGGGGGAGGGAACACTGAAGCTTTCTTT.

The chain is built from TRBV2 and TRBJ2-3; D unclear. The length of the CDR3 is 15 residues. V lost 8 bases and J 2 bases, leaving 17 bases between the germline ends. CDR1 and CDR2 from the germline V gene are SNHLY and FYNNEI. The CDR3 protein is CASQGEFTFTDTQYF. CDR3 DNA sequence: TGTGCCAGCCAAGGAGAGTTCACCTTCACAGATACGCAGTATTTT.

This rearrangement joins TRBV19 to TRBJ2-3; the D call may be TRBD1 or TRBD2 (6 bases each). CDR3 size: 15 residues. Germline V gene sequence: CDR1 LNHDA, CDR2 SQIVND (reference sequence). Trimming stripped 3 bases from V and 4 bases from J, with 14 bases between. The CDR3 sequence is CASSIERGAADTQYF. The CDR3 coding sequence is TGTGCCAGTAGTATCGAGAGGGGGGCGGCAGATACGCAGTATTTT.

The chain carries TRBV1 and TRBJ2-3; the table's D call, TRBD1, has no DNA check behind it. TRBV1 is noted as a pseudogene. This CDR3 is built from 15 residues. CDR3 loop: CTSSQPGPGVDTQYF. Written as DNA, the CDR3 is TGCACCAGCAGCCAACCGGGACCGGGGGTGGATACGCAGTATTTT.

The rearrangement links TRBV12-3 or TRBV12-4 to TRBJ2-3; no clear D gene. This CDR3 is built from 15 residues. The ends were cut back, 5 bases at V and 2 bases at J, with 14 bases in the middle. CDR3 in amino acids: CASSLPARFTDTQYF. The DNA for the CDR3 is TGTGCCAGCAGTCTCCCAGCCCGGTTCACAGATACGCAGTATTTT.

The chain is built from TRBV19 and TRBJ1-5; D is undetermined. V was clipped by 3 bases and J by 7 bases, with 10 bases between them. This CDR3 region has 13 residues. Per germline, CDR1 LNHDA and CDR2 SQIVND (reference sequence). The chain's CDR3 is CASSILRNQPQHF. Written as DNA, the CDR3 is TGTGCCAGTAGTATCTTACGGAACCAGCCCCAGCATTTT.

The J gene is TRBJ2-1, the V gene TRBV10-3; 7 bases match TRBD2. With 0 bases clipped from V and 13 bases from J, the junction kept 15 bases outside the gene matches. Germline CDR1 is ENHRY and CDR2 is SYGVKD. The CDR3 totals 16 residues. Written as DNA, the CDR3 is TGTGCCATCAGTGAGTCAAAAGGGCGGGAGAGGGACCTTCAGTTCTTC. Protein sequence: CAISESKGRERDLQFF.

V gene TRBV7-6 combines with J gene TRBJ1-5; D is unclear. This CDR3 comprises 13 residues. The germline V gene encodes CDR1 SGHVS and CDR2 FNYEAQ. V gave up 3 bases and J gave up 3 bases, with 6 bases separating them. The CDR3 region is CASSFSDNQPQHF. The CDR3 DNA reads TGTGCCAGCAGCTTTTCAGACAATCAGCCCCAGCATTTT.

This clonotype was detected only a few times. The chain joins TRBV25-1 to TRBJ1-1; 7 bases align to TRBD1. The length of the CDR3 is 13 residues. Unmatched junction bases numbered 4, after V lost 7 bases and J lost 2 bases. Per the germline V gene, CDR1 is MGHDK and CDR2 is SYGVNS. The CDR3 is CASIDRVNTEAFF. The CDR3 DNA follows: TGTGCCAGCATAGACAGGGTTAACACTGAAGCTTTCTTT.

This chain joins TRBV18 and TRBJ2-2; 7 bases align to TRBD2. CDR1 is KGHSH and CDR2 is LQKENI in the germline V gene. The CDR3 loop spans 14 amino acids. V gave up 3 bases and J gave up 6 bases; unmatched junction bases: 4. CDR3 sequence (DNA): TGTGCCAGCTCACCCGGGCGGGAGCCCGGGGAGCTGTTTTTT. Translated: CASSPGREPGELFF.

V and J are TRBV28 and TRBJ1-5; D may be TRBD1 (6 bases). V was trimmed by 7 bases and J by 1 base, leaving 14 bases between them. The germline V gene encodes CDR1 MDHEN and CDR2 SYDVKM. The CDR3 spans 15 residues. Here the CDR3 DNA reads TGTGCCAGCATAGAAGGGGGGGTGAGCAATCAGCCCCAGCATTTT. The encoded protein is CASIEGGVSNQPQHF.

V and J are TRBV12-3 or TRBV12-4 and TRBJ1-3; the D gene is possibly TRBD1 (6 bases). The germline V and J ends were trimmed by 5 bases and 0 bases, with 8 bases remaining between them. The CDR3 runs 14 residues. The DNA for the CDR3 is TGTGCCAGCAGTACGGACAGCTCTGGAAACACCATATATTTT. The encoded protein is CASSTDSSGNTIYF.

The rearrangement uses TRBV7-9 and TRBJ1-3; D call uncertain. With 2 bases removed from V and 0 bases from J, the gap between germline ends came to 5 bases. The CDR3 sequence is 14 residues long. Germline CDR1 reads SEHNR; CDR2 reads FQNEAQ (reference sequence). The CDR3 DNA reads TGTGCCAGCAGCTTAAGCTTCTCTGGAAACACCATATATTTT. It yields the protein CASSLSFSGNTIYF.

In regard to this clonotype: One junction end does not reproduce the germline sequence, and a read error may be involved. The CDR3 loop reads CASSSSGRGTDTQYF. The CDR3 coding sequence is TGTGCTAGCAGCAGTAGCGGGAGGGGGACAGATACGCAGTATTTT. V gene TRBV7-7 combines with J gene TRBJ2-3; 11 bases align to TRBD2. Germline V gene sequence: CDR1 SSHAT, CDR2 FNYEAQ (reference sequence). The CDR3 contains 15 residues.

The chain links TRBV20-1 to TRBJ1-5; D not resolved. The V gene lost 5 bases and the J gene lost 2 bases, with 19 bases spanning the gap. Germline V CDR1 and CDR2: DFQATT, SNEGSKA (reference sequence). The CDR3 has 16 residues. In DNA form, the CDR3 reads TGCAGTGCTCTGGGGATGACACAGTGGGGCAATCAGCCCCAGCATTTT. Its translation is CSALGMTQWGNQPQHF.

The J gene is TRBJ1-1, the V gene TRBV21-1; the table's D call of TRBD1 was not tested on the DNA. TRBV21-1 constitutes a pseudogene. The CDR3 sequence is 14 residues long. The CDR3 protein is CASSDGTANTEAFF. The CDR3 nucleotides are TGTGCCAGCAGCGACGGGACAGCAAACACTGAAGCTTTCTTT.

The chain joins TRBV7-9 to TRBJ2-5; the match to TRBD1 covers 8 bases. V trimming: 3 bases; J trimming: 5 bases; junction bases outside the gene matches: 8. Germline V CDR1 and CDR2: SEHNR, FQNEAQ (reference sequence). The CDR3 extends over 15 amino acids. CDR3 nucleotide sequence: TGTGCCAGCAGCTTTGGACAGGGCCGGTGGGAGACCCAGTACTTC. Its protein product is CASSFGQGRWETQYF. Using reference TRBV7-9 and TRBJ2-5 for the parts outside the CDR3, the full variable domain is DTGVSQNPRHKITKRGQNVTFRCDPISEHNRLYWYRQTLGQGPEFLTYFQNEAQLEKSRLLSDRFSAERPKGSFSTLEIQRTEQGDSAMYLCASSFGQGRWETQYFGPGTRLLVL.

V usage is TRBV20-1 and J usage is TRBJ1-5; TRBD1 matches at 9 bases. The CDR3 consists of 15 residues. CDR1 and CDR2 (germline): DFQATT, SNEGSKA (reference sequence). J lost 2 bases, V lost 5 bases, and 7 bases had no gene match. CDR3 sequence: CSAAGQGYGNQPQHF. CDR3 coding DNA: TGCAGTGCTGCGGGACAGGGTTATGGCAATCAGCCCCAGCATTTT.

This clonotype is categorized as medium-sized. This chain connects TRBV7-8 to TRBJ1-1; 8 bases fit TRBD1. The J segment lost 4 bases and the V segment lost 2 bases, leaving 0 bases of the junction unmatched. The CDR3 loop spans 13 amino acids. The V gene's germline CDR1 is SGHVS and CDR2 FQNEAQ. CDR3 amino acids: CASSLTGGTEAFF. The DNA of the CDR3 is TGTGCCAGCAGCTTAACAGGGGGCACTGAAGCTTTCTTT.

This chain links TRBV19 with TRBJ2-3; D possibly matches TRBD1 or TRBD2 (7 bases each). The V end was cut by 0 bases, the J end by 0 bases, with 13 bases between. CDR3 length: 17 amino acids. In germline, CDR1 is LNHDA, CDR2 SQIVND (reference sequence). CDR3 loop: CASSIDRGDRSTDTQYF. The CDR3 coding sequence is TGTGCCAGTAGTATAGATCGGGGGGACAGAAGCACAGATACGCAGTATTTT.

This clonotype was seen a few times. The chain is built from TRBV6-1 and TRBJ1-6, with D tentatively TRBD1 (5 bases). The CDR3 covers 16 residues. V was pared by 6 bases and J by 4 bases, with 16 bases between. The V gene's germline CDR1 is MNHNS and CDR2 SASEGT. This CDR3 is CASRGGAAPYNSPLHF. Here the CDR3 DNA reads TGTGCCAGCAGGGGGGGAGCGGCCCCTTATAATTCACCCCTCCACTTT.